The 30 T cell receptor beta chains below all came from one sample that was sequenced in a study of response to subunit inactivated influenza vaccine. TCRdb re-derived calls from the RT-PCR reads in MiXCR, one entry per CDR3 protein. Altogether 450,000 to 550,000 distinct CDR3 sequences are present, around 25% being singletons, with the ten largest covering around 2%. The source material was CD4+ T cells sorted from PBMCs, sampled approximately 5 days after vaccination. These receptors all stem from a man aged 45-60 years who received an inactivated influenza vaccine.

In its sample, this clonotype was seen many times. The chain joins TRBV4-3 to TRBJ2-1; D might be TRBD2 (6 bases). V lost 2 bases to trimming and J lost 6 bases, with 17 bases between them. The CDR3 runs 16 residues. Germline V CDR1 and CDR2: LGHNA, YSLEER. The CDR3 here is CASSQLGGSLGNEQFF. The CDR3 DNA reads as TGCGCCAGCAGCCAATTGGGGGGTTCCTTGGGCAATGAGCAGTTCTTC.

The chain recombines TRBV7-9 with TRBJ2-5, with TRBD2 matching over 10 bases. The CDR3 is 17 residues long. Germline V gene lookup returns CDR1 SEHNR and CDR2 FQNEAQ (reference sequence). V lost 3 bases, J lost 2 bases, and 9 bases stayed unmatched. In DNA form, the CDR3 reads TGTGCCAGCAGCTTTCTCGGAACAGCGGGGGGGCAAGAGACCCAGTACTTC. Amino acid sequence: CASSFLGTAGGQETQYF.

This clonotype came up a few times. V usage is TRBV29-1 and J usage is TRBJ2-7, with D possibly TRBD1 on 6 matching bases. CDR1 SQVTM and CDR2 ANQGSEA come from the germline V gene. The CDR3 loop spans 13 amino acids. V lost 2 bases to trimming and J lost 0 bases, with 8 bases between them. Here the CDR3 DNA reads TGCAGCGTTGAATCGACAGGCTCCTACGAGCAGTACTTC. Translated, it gives CSVESTGSYEQYF.

This rearrangement joins TRBV10-3 to TRBJ2-1; 10 bases are a match to TRBD2. After removal of 2 bases from V and 7 bases from J, the junction contained 8 bases not matched to a gene. CDR3 length: 16 residues. Germline CDR1 reads ENHRY; CDR2 reads SYGVKD. The DNA of the CDR3 is TGTGCCATCAGTGAGAGGGCTAGCGGGAGAGTTAATGAGCAGTTCTTC. This translates into CAISERASGRVNEQFF.

The rearrangement links TRBV15 to TRBJ2-2; D is unresolved. Germline values: CDR1 LNHNV, CDR2 YYDKDF (reference sequence). V shed 0 bases and J shed 0 bases, with 8 bases lying between them. The CDR3 runs 16 residues. The CDR3 reads CATSRDRLTNTGELFF. The CDR3 DNA is TGTGCCACCAGCAGAGATCGGCTTACGAACACCGGGGAGCTGTTTTTT.

Ten or more counts support this clonotype. The J gene is TRBJ2-7, the V gene TRBV20-1, with D perhaps matching TRBD2 (6 bases). Trimming stripped 3 bases from V and 6 bases from J, with 12 bases between. This CDR3 spans 12 amino acids. Germline V gene lookup returns CDR1 DFQATT and CDR2 SNEGSKA (reference sequence). The CDR3 nucleotides are TGCAGTGCTAGTGCGGGACGGGTCGAGCAGTACTTC. Translated: CSASAGRVEQYF.

The rearrangement links TRBV20-1 to TRBJ2-1; D gene uncertain. Trimming left V 6 bases short and J 7 bases short, with 10 bases between. This CDR3 region has 11 residues. Germline lookup yields CDR1 DFQATT and CDR2 SNEGSKA (reference sequence). The CDR3 region is CSAPKINEQFF. The CDR3 DNA follows: TGCAGTGCGCCCAAAATTAATGAGCAGTTCTTC.

This clonotype has just a few counts. The gene calls are TRBV11-1 and TRBJ2-2; 9 bases map to TRBD1. Germline V lookup: CDR1 SGHAT, CDR2 FQDESV (reference sequence). J lost 1 base, V lost 5 bases, and 11 bases had no gene match. This CDR3 region has 18 residues. CDR3 bases: TGTGCCAGCAGCCAAAGTATCTGGGACAGGGTGAACACCGGGGAGCTGTTTTTT. As protein: CASSQSIWDRVNTGELFF. Drawing the rest from reference TRBV11-1 and TRBJ2-2, the complete variable domain is EAEVAQSPRYKITEKSQAVAFWCDPISGHATLYWYRQILGQGPELLVQFQDESVVDDSQLPKDRFSAERLKGVDSTLKIQPAELGDSAMYLCASSQSIWDRVNTGELFFGEGSRLTVL.

This clonotype was observed a few times. The V call is TRBV7-2, the J call TRBJ2-5; D is possibly TRBD2 (5 bases). This CDR3 is built from 15 residues. V lost 0 bases and J lost 7, with 15 bases in between. Germline V lookup: CDR1 SGHTA, CDR2 FQGNSA. CDR3 protein: CASSLAHGIQRTQYF. DNA for the CDR3: TGTGCCAGCAGCTTAGCGCACGGGATCCAGCGGACCCAGTACTTC.

The chain is built from TRBV12-3 or TRBV12-4 and TRBJ1-2, with 7 bases that match TRBD1. This CDR3 is 13 amino acids long. The V segment lost 3 bases and the J segment 6 bases; nucleotides outside the gene matches: 4. CDR3 loop: CASSFFDRDGYTF. The CDR3 region has the DNA TGTGCCAGCAGTTTTTTCGACAGGGATGGCTACACCTTC.

The chain couples TRBV20-1 to TRBJ1-5; D is perhaps TRBD1 (5 bases). Germline assignment: CDR1 DFQATT and CDR2 SNEGSKA (reference sequence). The CDR3 is made up of 14 amino acids. V lost 3 bases to trimming and J lost 5 bases, with 14 bases between them. The CDR3 sequence: CSASHGRVDQPQHF. The CDR3 DNA reads TGCAGTGCTAGTCATGGCAGGGTGGATCAGCCCCAGCATTTT.

The sample holds many counts of this clonotype. V gene TRBV6-6 combines with J gene TRBJ1-6; a weak D match, TRBD1 (5 bases). V lost 8 bases, J lost 7 bases, and 9 bases lay in between. The CDR3 covers 12 residues. The germline V gene has CDR1 MNHNY and CDR2 SVGAGI (reference sequence). CDR3 sequence: CASGTVNSPLHF. The DNA for the CDR3 is TGTGCCAGCGGGACGGTCAATTCACCCCTCCACTTT.

There are a few counts of this clonotype. This chain joins TRBV20-1 and TRBJ2-7; 7 nucleotides match TRBD2. The CDR3 extends over 16 amino acids. Trimming cost V 4 bases and J 0 bases; bases outside gene matches: 12. Looked up from germline, CDR1 is DFQATT and CDR2 is SNEGSKA (reference sequence). The CDR3 sequence: CSANPPGRGSSYEQYF. The CDR3 nucleotides are TGCAGTGCTAACCCCCCGGGGCGGGGGAGCTCCTACGAGCAGTACTTC.

This chain joins TRBV29-1 and TRBJ2-1; TRBD1 matches 9 bases. The CDR3 runs 13 residues. Germline V lookup: CDR1 SQVTM, CDR2 ANQGSEA. J was trimmed by 7 bases and V by 5 bases; bases with no gene match: 6. The CDR3 region has the DNA TGCAGCGTTCGGACAGGGGTGGGGAATGAGCAGTTCTTC. Translating gives CSVRTGVGNEQFF.

The chain couples TRBV5-5 to TRBJ2-7, with 8 bases fitting TRBD1. The J segment lost 2 bases and the V segment lost 4 bases, leaving 8 bases of the junction unmatched. Germline CDR1 SGHKS, CDR2 YYEKEE (reference sequence). There are 15 residues in the CDR3. Written as DNA, the CDR3 is TGTGCCAGCAGCACAGATGGACAGGGCACCTACGAGCAGTACTTC. This translates into CASSTDGQGTYEQYF.

This clonotype was seen a few times. The chain is built from TRBV6-6 and TRBJ2-1; D is perhaps TRBD2 (5 bases). V lost 2 bases and J lost 9, with 11 bases in between. The CDR3 has 13 amino acids. Germline V gene sequence: CDR1 MNHNY, CDR2 SVGAGI (reference sequence). The DNA for the CDR3 is TGTGCCAGCAGTTACCCGCGGGCTAGTGAGCAGTTCTTC. Its translation is CASSYPRASEQFF.

V usage is TRBV6-5 and J usage is TRBJ1-1, with a tentative D call TRBD1 (5 bases). Germline lookup yields CDR1 MNHEY and CDR2 SVGAGI. The germline V and J ends were trimmed by 0 bases and 3 bases, with 8 bases remaining between them. The CDR3 contains 14 residues. The CDR3 is CASSYSIGDTEAFF. The CDR3 bases are TGTGCCAGCAGTTACTCGATAGGGGACACTGAAGCTTTCTTT.

This clonotype was picked up one time. The chain combines TRBV12-3 or TRBV12-4 with TRBJ2-3, with D possibly matching TRBD1 (6 bases). The CDR3 extends over 16 amino acids. V was shortened by 5 bases and J by 1 base, with 16 bases between the two germline ends. CDR3 in amino acids: CASSPGTLFRTDTQYF. In nucleotides, the CDR3 is TGTGCCAGCAGTCCCGGGACACTCTTTCGCACAGATACGCAGTATTTT.

The chain uses TRBV7-9 and TRBJ2-7, with 9 positions matching TRBD1. The J segment lost 6 bases and the V segment lost 3 bases, leaving 9 bases of the junction unmatched. The germline CDR1 and CDR2 sequences are SEHNR and FQNEAQ (reference sequence). The CDR3 has 15 amino acids. The CDR3 sequence: CASSFAGTGPLEQYF. CDR3 sequence (DNA): TGTGCCAGCAGCTTCGCCGGGACAGGGCCCCTCGAGCAGTACTTC.

This sequence joins TRBV4-1 and TRBJ2-3; 8 nucleotides match TRBD2. CDR1 is MGHRA, CDR2 YSYEKL, per germline. The CDR3 runs 17 residues. J was trimmed by 4 bases and V by 4 bases; bases with no gene match: 13. The CDR3 coding sequence is TGCGCCAGCAGCCTTATGGGAGAAGCGGGAGTGCCAGATACGCAGTATTTT. It is translated as CASSLMGEAGVPDTQYF.

The V and J genes are TRBV20-1 and TRBJ2-1; maybe TRBD2 (7 bases). The V end lost 0 bases, the J end lost 6 bases, and 18 bases lay between the germline ends. The CDR3 is 16 residues long. Looked up from germline, CDR1 is DFQATT and CDR2 is SNEGSKA (reference sequence). The CDR3, as DNA: TGCAGTGCTAGAGATCCGAGGGGGGGCCTCTCCAATGAGCAGTTCTTC. Amino acids: CSARDPRGGLSNEQFF.

In its sample, this clonotype was seen a few times. The chain employs TRBV5-1 and TRBJ2-1; no reliable D call. The CDR3 has 13 amino acids. Germline V gene sequence: CDR1 SGHRS, CDR2 YFSETQ. V lost 8 bases to trimming and J lost 6 bases, with 15 bases between them. The CDR3 spells CASASRSLNEQFF. The CDR3 coding sequence is TGCGCCAGTGCTAGTCGCAGCCTCAATGAGCAGTTCTTC. Together with reference TRBV5-1 and TRBJ2-1, the CDR3 gives the full variable domain: KAGVTQTPRYLIKTRGQQVTLSCSPISGHRSVSWYQQTPGQGLQFLFEYFSETQRNKGNFPGRFSGRQFSNSRSEMNVSTLELGDSALYLCASASRSLNEQFFGPGTRLTVL.

The chain couples TRBV5-4 to TRBJ2-2; TRBD2 matches 12 bases. Trimming took 3 bases from V and 1 from J; bases not matched to a gene: 4. Germline values: CDR1 SGHNT, CDR2 YYREEE (reference sequence). This CDR3 comprises 17 residues. The DNA of the CDR3 is TGTGCCAGCAGCTCGATGACTAGCGGGAGGAACACCGGGGAGCTGTTTTTT. It is translated as CASSSMTSGRNTGELFF.

V is TRBV29-1 and J is TRBJ1-3, with D hard to call. The CDR3 runs to 11 residues. V lost 7 bases and J 1 base, leaving 5 bases between the germline ends. Germline V gene data show CDR1 as SQVTM and CDR2 as ANQGSEA. The CDR3 DNA reads TGCAGCGGGGTTTCTGGAAACACCATATATTTT. Translation gives CSGVSGNTIYF.

This clonotype was seen only a few times. The V and J genes are TRBV15 and TRBJ1-5; D unclear. The CDR3 sequence is 15 residues long. Germline V gives CDR1 LNHNV, CDR2 YYDKDF (reference sequence). With 2 bases removed from V and 3 bases from J, the gap between germline ends came to 11 bases. The CDR3 DNA sequence: TGTGCCACCAGCAGATCTTTAACCAACAATCAGCCCCAGCATTTT. Translating gives CATSRSLTNNQPQHF. The whole variable domain, filled in from reference TRBV15 and TRBJ1-5, reads DAMVIQNPRYQVTQFGKPVTLSCSQTLNHNVMYWYQQKSSQAPKLLFHYYDKDFNNEADTPDNFQSRRPNTSFCFLDIRSPGLGDTAMYLCATSRSLTNNQPQHFGDGTRLSIL.

The V and J genes are TRBV28 and TRBJ1-4, with D unresolved. V was shortened by 3 bases and J by 1 base, with 15 bases between the two germline ends. This CDR3 has 17 amino acids. Germline V lookup: CDR1 MDHEN, CDR2 SYDVKM. The CDR3 reads CASSFGFYGITNEKLFF. The CDR3 nucleotides are TGTGCCAGCAGTTTTGGGTTCTATGGTATAACTAATGAAAAACTGTTTTTT.

V usage is TRBV5-1 and J usage is TRBJ2-2; TRBD2 matches at 10 bases. The CDR3 sequence is 16 residues long. CDR1 and CDR2 (germline): SGHRS, YFSETQ. V lost 2 bases to trimming and J lost 5 bases; unmatched junction nucleotides: 6. The CDR3 protein is CASSFTTSGATGELFF. The CDR3 bases are TGCGCCAGCAGCTTTACTACTAGCGGGGCTACCGGGGAGCTGTTTTTT.

The gene calls are TRBV10-3 and TRBJ1-2; D perhaps matches TRBD1 (5 bases). Deletions cut 7 bases from V and 2 bases from J, with 14 bases between. There are 14 residues in the CDR3. The germline gives CDR1 ENHRY, CDR2 SYGVKD. CDR3 protein: CAINGRDDNYGYTF. The DNA of the CDR3 is TGTGCCATCAACGGCCGGGACGACAACTATGGCTACACCTTC.

This clonotype was recorded a few times. The chain combines TRBV10-3 with TRBJ1-1; 7 bases line up with TRBD1. Germline V gene lookup returns CDR1 ENHRY and CDR2 SYGVKD. This CDR3 contains 13 residues. The V gene end was trimmed by 7 bases and the J gene end by 0 bases; junction bases not matched to a gene: 2. CDR3 loop: CAINDRVNTEAFF. CDR3 DNA sequence: TGTGCCATCAACGACAGGGTGAACACTGAAGCTTTCTTT.

The chain has TRBV7-9 and TRBJ2-1, with TRBD1 as a possible D gene (5 bases). V was shortened by 5 bases and J by 6 bases, with 17 bases between the two germline ends. The CDR3 spans 15 residues. Germline CDR1 and CDR2: SEHNR and FQNEAQ (reference sequence). CDR3 protein: CASSRPGRLGNEQFF. In DNA, the CDR3 is TGTGCCAGCAGCCGTCCAGGGCGTTTGGGCAATGAGCAGTTCTTC.